Listed below are T cell receptor beta chains from one sample, sequenced in a study of blood T cell repertoires in COVID-19. TCRdb's copy holds only in-frame clones and misses some; the assay was immunoSEQ multiplex PCR. The data show roughly 35,000 clones, under 85% seen once. Sequencing input: peripheral blood. Every receptor here comes from a man aged 80 or over with acute or convalescent COVID-19. Each CDR3 is given with its conserved first and last residue. D genes are given only for firm matches. Expanded clones get a size class; other rows say once, few or many, or leave the size out.

CDR3nt: TGTGCCATCAGTGTAGCCTACAGCGGGTCACCCCTCCACTTT; CDR3aa: CAISVAYSGSPLHF; v_gene: TRBV10-3; j_gene: TRBJ1-6; abundance: NA; d_gene: NA
CDR3nt: TGCGCCTCGGAGTGGATAGCGGGGGGGAATGAGCAGTTCTTC; CDR3aa: CASEWIAGGNEQFF; v_gene: TRBV23-1; j_gene: TRBJ2-1; abundance: once; d_gene: TRBD2
CDR3nt: TGTGCCAGCAGTCGTGGGACATATGAAGAGACCCAGTACTTC; CDR3aa: CASSRGTYEETQYF; v_gene: TRBV6-2/TRBV6-3; j_gene: TRBJ2-5; abundance: NA; d_gene: NA
CDR3nt: TGTGCCAGCTGGACAGAGAGAGGCTCTGGGGCCAACGTCCTGACTTTC; CDR3aa: CASWTERGSGANVLTF; v_gene: TRBV18; j_gene: TRBJ2-6; abundance: NA; d_gene: NA
CDR3nt: TGCGCCAGCAGCCTCCTAGCGGGGGGCACAGATACGCAGTATTTT; CDR3aa: CASSLLAGGTDTQYF; v_gene: TRBV4-3; j_gene: TRBJ2-3; abundance: NA; d_gene: TRBD2
CDR3nt: TGCAGCGTGGACACCGGGACCAGGGAGGCAAAACTGTTTTTT; CDR3aa: CSVDTGTREAKLFF; v_gene: TRBV29-1; j_gene: TRBJ1-4; abundance: NA; d_gene: NA
CDR3nt: TGTGCCAGTAGTATATCTCAGGGATCAGGAGGCTACACCTTC; CDR3aa: CASSISQGSGGYTF; v_gene: TRBV19; j_gene: TRBJ1-2; abundance: few; d_gene: NA
CDR3nt: TGTGCCAGCAGCCCTTGGACAGGGGTGGTTGAGCAGTTCTTC; CDR3aa: CASSPWTGVVEQFF; v_gene: TRBV7-6; j_gene: TRBJ2-1; abundance: NA; d_gene: TRBD1
CDR3nt: TGCGCCAGCAGTTTCCGGACAGGGTTGAATGAGCAGTTCTTC; CDR3aa: CASSFRTGLNEQFF; v_gene: TRBV10-2; j_gene: TRBJ2-1; abundance: NA; d_gene: TRBD1
CDR3nt: TGTGCCAGCAGACGGGACAGGGGCCTTTCTAATGAAAAACTGTTTTTT; CDR3aa: CASRRDRGLSNEKLFF; v_gene: TRBV2; j_gene: TRBJ1-4; abundance: NA; d_gene: TRBD1
CDR3nt: TGTGCCAGCAGCCAAGAGACAGGGTGGAGCGAGCAGTACTTC; CDR3aa: CASSQETGWSEQYF; v_gene: TRBV3-1/TRBV3-2; j_gene: TRBJ2-7; abundance: NA; d_gene: TRBD1
CDR3nt: TGTGCCAGCAGCTTGGAGGGGGCGGGGGGAAAAACCGGGGAGCTGTTTTTT; CDR3aa: CASSLEGAGGKTGELFF; v_gene: TRBV5-4; j_gene: TRBJ2-2; abundance: NA; d_gene: NA
CDR3nt: TGTGCCAGCAGCTTAAGTTGGGCGACTAGCGGGGGGGCAGGTACGCAGTATTTT; CDR3aa: CASSLSWATSGGAGTQYF; v_gene: TRBV7-9; j_gene: TRBJ2-3; abundance: NA; d_gene: TRBD2
CDR3nt: TGTGCCAGTAGTTTAGCCGGGAACACCGGGGAGCTGTTTTTT; CDR3aa: CASSLAGNTGELFF; v_gene: TRBV19; j_gene: TRBJ2-2; abundance: NA; d_gene: NA
CDR3nt: TGTGCCAGCAGTTTTCTCACTGAAGCTTTCTTT; CDR3aa: CASSFLTEAFF; v_gene: TRBV12-3/TRBV12-4; j_gene: TRBJ1-1; abundance: NA; d_gene: NA
CDR3nt: TGCGCCAGCAGTCTCACCCGGGACAGGGCTCAAGAGACCCAGTACTTC; CDR3aa: CASSLTRDRAQETQYF; v_gene: TRBV23-1; j_gene: TRBJ2-5; abundance: NA; d_gene: TRBD1
CDR3nt: TGCGCCAGCAGTGGGACTAGCGGGGGGCCCACAGATACGCAGTATTTT; CDR3aa: CASSGTSGGPTDTQYF; v_gene: TRBV10-1; j_gene: TRBJ2-3; abundance: NA; d_gene: TRBD2
CDR3nt: TGTGCCACCTCACTGAGCGGGGGGTCTCAAGATACGCAGTATTTT; CDR3aa: CATSLSGGSQDTQYF; v_gene: TRBV24-1; j_gene: TRBJ2-3; abundance: NA; d_gene: TRBD2
CDR3nt: TGCGCCAGCGGAGAAGAGGGCTACAATGAGCAGTTCTTC; CDR3aa: CASGEEGYNEQFF; v_gene: TRBV10-1; j_gene: TRBJ2-1; abundance: NA; d_gene: NA
CDR3nt: TGTGCCAGCTCACCGATGGGCCAAGCGGGCTATGGCTACACCTTC; CDR3aa: CASSPMGQAGYGYTF; v_gene: TRBV18; j_gene: TRBJ1-2; abundance: NA; d_gene: NA
CDR3nt: TGTGCCAGCAGCGTAGAGACCGGGACTTCACAGTATTTT; CDR3aa: CASSVETGTSQYF; v_gene: TRBV9; j_gene: TRBJ2-3; abundance: NA; d_gene: NA
CDR3nt: TGTGCCAGCAGCTTCGGGGGAGACAGGGCTTCTGGGGCCAACGTCCTGACTTTC; CDR3aa: CASSFGGDRASGANVLTF; v_gene: TRBV5-4; j_gene: TRBJ2-6; abundance: NA; d_gene: NA
CDR3nt: TGCAGCGTGTCAGATCTTGGAAACACCATATATTTT; CDR3aa: CSVSDLGNTIYF; v_gene: TRBV29-1; j_gene: TRBJ1-3; abundance: NA; d_gene: NA
CDR3nt: TGCGCCAGCAGCCACGGGGGGGAGGTTGAAGCTTTCTTT; CDR3aa: CASSHGGEVEAFF; v_gene: TRBV5-1; j_gene: TRBJ1-1; abundance: few; d_gene: NA
CDR3nt: TGTGCCAGCAGCGGACTAGCGGGGGGCAAAAACATTCAGTACTTC; CDR3aa: CASSGLAGGKNIQYF; v_gene: TRBV5-5; j_gene: TRBJ2-4; abundance: NA; d_gene: TRBD2
CDR3nt: TGTGCCAGCTCACCACTACAGGGGTTGGACACTGAAGCTTTCTTT; CDR3aa: CASSPLQGLDTEAFF; v_gene: TRBV18; j_gene: TRBJ1-1; abundance: NA; d_gene: TRBD1
CDR3nt: TGCGCCAGCAGCTTGGCTGCCAGCGTCTCTGGAAACACCATATATTTT; CDR3aa: CASSLAASVSGNTIYF; v_gene: TRBV5-1; j_gene: TRBJ1-3; abundance: NA; d_gene: NA
CDR3nt: TGTGCCAGCAGCCGGGACTACTCGAACACCGGGGAGCTGTTTTTT; CDR3aa: CASSRDYSNTGELFF; v_gene: TRBV3-1/TRBV3-2; j_gene: TRBJ2-2; abundance: few; d_gene: TRBD2
CDR3nt: TGTGCCACCAGCAGAGATTCCGGCGGGGGCACCGGGGAGCTGTTTTTT; CDR3aa: CATSRDSGGGTGELFF; v_gene: TRBV15; j_gene: TRBJ2-2; abundance: NA; d_gene: TRBD2
CDR3nt: TGTGCCAGCAGCGAGGGGGAGAATAAGCAGTTCTTC; CDR3aa: CASSEGENKQFF; v_gene: TRBV7-9; j_gene: TRBJ2-1; abundance: NA; d_gene: NA
CDR3nt: TGTGCCAGCAGCTCGAGGGTAATGGTCGGGGGAGAGCAGTTCTTC; CDR3aa: CASSSRVMVGGEQFF; v_gene: TRBV11-3; j_gene: TRBJ2-1; abundance: once; d_gene: NA
CDR3nt: TGTGCCAGCAGTTACCGACAGGGCTATGGCTACACCTTC; CDR3aa: CASSYRQGYGYTF; v_gene: TRBV27; j_gene: TRBJ1-2; abundance: NA; d_gene: TRBD1
CDR3nt: TGTGCTAGTGGTTTCTTTGGGCTCCCGTCCCTGGGCCAGACCGGGGAGCTGTTTTTT; CDR3aa: CASGFFGLPSLGQTGELFF; v_gene: TRBV12-5; j_gene: TRBJ2-2; abundance: NA; d_gene: NA
CDR3nt: TGTGCCACCAGCAGAGGAGGCACCGTCGCTGAAGCTTTCTTT; CDR3aa: CATSRGGTVAEAFF; v_gene: TRBV15; j_gene: TRBJ1-1; abundance: NA; d_gene: NA
CDR3nt: TGTGCCACCAGTGATCCCGACCCTATCGGAGGGAATGTAGATACGCAGTATTTT; CDR3aa: CATSDPDPIGGNVDTQYF; v_gene: TRBV24-1; j_gene: TRBJ2-3; abundance: NA; d_gene: NA